This passage covers 19 T cell receptor beta chains from one sample sequenced in a study of cytomegalovirus exposure and HLA in healthy donors. A multiplex PCR was run with 60 Vbeta primers and 13 Jbeta primers. Produced via immunoSEQ multiplex PCR; TCRdb's table is partial and in-frame only. The sample has 200,000 or so clones; roughly 83% are singletons. The sequenced material came from PBMCs. The receptors were gathered from a boy between 10 and 17 years old in good health and CMV-seronegative.

The V gene is TRBV28, the J gene TRBJ2-1, with a possible D match to TRBD1 (6 bases). V was cut by 3 bases and J by 10 bases, with 16 bases left in between. The CDR3 has 14 residues. Germline CDR1 reads MDHEN; CDR2 reads SYDVKM. The CDR3: CASSFERQAREQFF. CDR3 DNA sequence: TGTGCCAGCAGTTTTGAGCGACAGGCCCGAGAGCAGTTCTTC.

The CDR3 loop reads CASSEGTGVSEKLFF. CDR3 coding DNA: TGTGCCAGCAGCGAAGGGACAGGTGTTTCTGAAAAACTGTTTTTT. The chain combines TRBV5-4 with TRBJ1-4, with 8 bases lining up with TRBD1. CDR1 and CDR2 (germline): SGHNT, YYREEE (reference sequence). J gave up 7 bases and V 4 bases, and 9 bases lay outside the gene matches. The CDR3 runs 15 residues.

The chain recombines TRBV9 with TRBJ2-2, with 9 nucleotides matching TRBD2. V trimming: 0 bases; J trimming: 0 bases; junction bases outside the gene matches: 6. This CDR3 comprises 18 residues. Germline V CDR1 and CDR2: SGDLS, YYNGEE. CDR3 region: CASSVAPAGGTNTGELFF. CDR3 coding DNA: TGTGCCAGCAGCGTAGCTCCCGCGGGGGGGACGAACACCGGGGAGCTGTTTTTT.

The V call is TRBV7-2, the J call TRBJ1-4; TRBD1 aligns across 8 bases. Germline CDR1 SGHTA, CDR2 FQGNSA. The CDR3 loop spans 15 amino acids. The V and J ends lost 1 base and 8 bases, in that order; junction bases with no gene match: 6. Here the CDR3 reads CASSLVTGGREKLFF. CDR3 bases: TGTGCCAGCAGCTTAGTAACAGGGGGGAGAGAAAAACTGTTTTTT.

V is TRBV10-2 and J is TRBJ1-5; 7 nucleotides match TRBD1. The V segment lost 6 bases and the J segment 4 bases; nucleotides outside the gene matches: 3. The germline V gene has CDR1 WSHSY and CDR2 SAAADI. The CDR3 has 13 amino acids. CDR3 amino acids: CASSETGNQPQHF. CDR3 sequence (DNA): TGCGCCAGCAGCGAGACAGGGAATCAGCCCCAGCATTTT.

The gene calls are TRBV10-3 and TRBJ2-3; 11 nucleotides align to TRBD2. This CDR3 has 15 residues. Per germline, CDR1 ENHRY and CDR2 SYGVKD. V gave up 6 bases and J gave up 0 bases; unmatched junction bases: 2. CDR3 region: CAIRGLAASTDTQYF. DNA of the CDR3: TGTGCCATCAGGGGACTAGCGGCTAGCACAGATACGCAGTATTTT.

The chain combines TRBV27 with TRBJ1-1, with D perhaps matching TRBD1 (5 bases). Trimming stripped 5 bases from V and 0 bases from J, with 10 bases between. CDR3 size: 14 residues. Germline V CDR1 and CDR2: MNHEY, SMNVEV (reference sequence). This chain's CDR3 is CASSIGHMNTEAFF. CDR3 nucleotide sequence: TGTGCCAGCAGTATTGGACACATGAACACTGAAGCTTTCTTT.

This clone has more than one count but fewer than ten. The chain couples TRBV6-4 to TRBJ2-1; D is unclear. Between the trimmed V and J ends, which lost 8 bases and 7 bases, there was a span of 9 bases. The CDR3 has 11 amino acids. Germline loops: CDR1 MRHNA, CDR2 SNTAGT. CDR3 sequence reads: CASRSGNEQFF. In nucleotides, the CDR3 is TGTGCCAGCCGGTCCGGGAATGAGCAGTTCTTC.

The gene calls are TRBV5-1 and TRBJ1-6; 7 positions agree with TRBD1. Germline V gene sequence: CDR1 SGHRS, CDR2 YFSETQ. Losses at the gene ends were 4 bases for V and 0 bases for J; bases not matched to a gene: 13. The CDR3 sequence is 19 residues long. In DNA, the CDR3 is TGCGCCAGCAGCCTGGGACAGCAATCCCTGAGCTCCTATAATTCACCCCTCCACTTT. It yields the protein CASSLGQQSLSSYNSPLHF.

The V gene is TRBV19, the J gene TRBJ2-7; 9 positions agree with TRBD1. The CDR3 length is 15 residues. Germline-derived CDR1 and CDR2 are LNHDA and SQIVND (reference sequence). With 5 bases clipped from V and 1 base from J, the junction kept 6 bases outside the gene matches. Here the CDR3 DNA reads TGTGCCAGTAGTCATACAGGGGGCACTTCCTACGAGCAGTACTTC. Translated: CASSHTGGTSYEQYF.

The chain carries TRBV13 and TRBJ2-1, with 9 bases aligning to TRBD2. Losses at the gene ends were 2 bases for V and 2 bases for J; bases not matched to a gene: 16. Germline CDR1 is PRHDT and CDR2 is FYEKMQ (reference sequence). The CDR3 is made up of 20 amino acids. The CDR3 nucleotides read TGTGCCAGCAGCTTAATAAGCGGGGGGCACTCTACCTCCGCCTACAATGAGCAGTTCTTC. Amino acids: CASSLISGGHSTSAYNEQFF.

The chain has TRBV18 and TRBJ2-3; perhaps TRBD1 as D (5 bases). The germline CDR1 and CDR2 sequences are KGHSH and LQKENI. V lost 4 bases and J 5 bases, leaving 13 bases between the germline ends. The CDR3 has 14 residues. The CDR3 loop is CASSQAGLRDTQYF. The DNA for the CDR3 is TGTGCCAGCTCACAGGCAGGGTTAAGAGATACGCAGTATTTT.

The rearrangement links TRBV6-5 to TRBJ2-7, with unresolved D. Germline CDR1 is MNHEY and CDR2 is SVGAGI. This CDR3 contains 15 residues. Trimming left V 0 bases short and J 0 bases short, with 9 bases between. The CDR3 DNA is TGTGCCAGCAGTTACTCGATTCAGGCCTCCTACGAGCAGTACTTC. Its protein is CASSYSIQASYEQYF.

The genes are TRBV27 and TRBJ1-4, with a weak D call TRBD1 (6 bases). In germline, CDR1 is MNHEY, CDR2 SMNVEV (reference sequence). V gave up 8 bases and J gave up 4 bases, with 11 bases separating them. The CDR3 covers 13 residues. CDR3 sequence: CASSGTNNEKLFF. The CDR3, as DNA: TGTGCCAGCTCCGGGACAAATAATGAAAAACTGTTTTTT.

CDR3 nucleotides: TGTGCCAGCAGGAGTGCTATCACGAGCTGGGCGCAGTACTTC. Its protein is CASRSAITSWAQYF. This chain links TRBV27 with TRBJ2-7; D unresolved. Germline V CDR1 and CDR2: MNHEY, SMNVEV (reference sequence). Between the trimmed V and J ends, which lost 6 bases and 9 bases, there was a span of 21 bases. There are 14 residues in the CDR3.

This clone has just one count. The rearrangement uses TRBV7-2 and TRBJ1-6; TRBD1 aligns across 8 bases. From germline, CDR1 is SGHTA and CDR2 FQGNSA. The length of the CDR3 is 17 residues. V lost 2 bases to trimming and J lost 9 bases; unmatched junction nucleotides: 12. The CDR3 sequence is CASSLYADRGGGSPLHF. The CDR3 DNA is TGTGCCAGCAGCTTATACGCAGACAGGGGAGGAGGTTCACCCCTCCACTTT.

The chain employs TRBV7-8 and TRBJ1-1; D call uncertain. The germline gives CDR1 SGHVS, CDR2 FQNEAQ. This CDR3 contains 11 residues. The ends were cut back, 5 bases at V and 5 bases at J, with 6 bases in the middle. Written as DNA, the CDR3 is TGTGCCAGCAGCACTAAAACTGAAGCTTTCTTT. It encodes CASSTKTEAFF.

The chain employs TRBV5-6 and TRBJ1-3, with 7 bases aligning to TRBD1. There are 14 residues in the CDR3. Germline V gene data show CDR1 as SGHDT and CDR2 as YYEEEE. V was pared by 0 bases and J by 6 bases, with 3 bases of the junction left unmatched. The CDR3 DNA reads as TGTGCCAGCAGCTTGGGGGACAGATTAAACACCATATATTTT. Its protein is CASSLGDRLNTIYF. Full variable domain (rest looked up from reference TRBV5-6 and TRBJ1-3): DAGVTQSPTHLIKTRGQQVTLRCSPKSGHDTVSWYQQALGQGPQFIFQYYEEEERQRGNFPDRFSGHQFPNYSSELNVNALLLGDSALYLCASSLGDRLNTIYFGEGSWLTVV.

V usage is TRBV4-1 and J usage is TRBJ1-5; TRBD1 might be the D (6 bases). The ends were cut back, 1 base at V and 4 bases at J, with 8 bases in the middle. The V gene's germline CDR1 is MGHRA and CDR2 YSYEKL. The CDR3 length is 14 residues. The CDR3 DNA sequence: TGCGCCAGCAGCCAAGCACAGGGTAATCAGCCCCAGCATTTT. Residues: CASSQAQGNQPQHF.